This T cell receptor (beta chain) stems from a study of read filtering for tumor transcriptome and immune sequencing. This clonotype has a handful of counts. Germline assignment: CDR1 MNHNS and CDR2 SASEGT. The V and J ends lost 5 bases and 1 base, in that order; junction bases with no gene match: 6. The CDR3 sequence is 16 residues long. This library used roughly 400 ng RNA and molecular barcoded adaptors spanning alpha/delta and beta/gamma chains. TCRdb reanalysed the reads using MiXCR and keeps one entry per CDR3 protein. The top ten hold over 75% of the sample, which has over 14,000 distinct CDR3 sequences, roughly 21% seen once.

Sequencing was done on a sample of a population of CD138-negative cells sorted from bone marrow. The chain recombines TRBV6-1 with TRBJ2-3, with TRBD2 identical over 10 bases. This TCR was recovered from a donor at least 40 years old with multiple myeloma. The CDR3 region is CASSHGLAGGTDTQYF. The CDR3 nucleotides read TGTGCCAGCAGTCATGGGCTAGCGGGGGGCACAGATACGCAGTATTTT.